The sequence of this TCR beta chain was determined in a study of control samples from healthy donors and cancer patients. The length of the CDR3 is 15 residues. From germline, CDR1 is MGHRA and CDR2 YSYEKL. V was pared by 4 bases and J by 5 bases, with 17 bases between. Note on this clone: Other nucleotide sequences in the sample specify the same CDR3.

Data came from immunoSEQ multiplex PCR; TCRdb stores just in-frame clones and leaves some out. The repertoire holds around 100,000 clones, with around 89% as singletons. The sample taken for sequencing was PBMCs. The clonotype originates from a man in his sixties with lung cancer. The chain couples TRBV4-1 to TRBJ1-2; D unclear. In DNA form, the CDR3 reads TGCGCCAGCAGCCTCTTGGGCCAGAGATCATATGGCTACACCTTC. It translates to CASSLLGQRSYGYTF.